A few counts support the clone carrying this T cell receptor beta chain. Its antigen remains unknown. Primed by a sample-barcoded 5' primer and a J-beta primer mix, a second PCR proceeded for about 7 to 12 cycles. TCRdb reprocessed the 5' RACE reads via MiXCR and lists one record per CDR3 protein. The table includes over 950,000 distinct CDR3 sequences, roughly 51% detected once. The sample originates from a study of blood T cells in healthy people across ages. Study-level findings and limits: Long-lived donors exceeded aged donors in naive CD4+ cells and diversity.

There were healthy Caucasian individuals from Russia, aged roughly 6 to 90, serving as donors. In germline, CDR1 is MNHEY, CDR2 SVGAGI. Trimming shortened V by 5 bases and J by 2 bases, and 11 bases separated the two germline ends. The CDR3 totals 14 residues. The chain carries TRBV6-5 and TRBJ2-3, with D uncertain. The receptor comes from a woman aged 55-70 years in good health. The sequencing input was blood. CDR3 sequence reads: CASSPAWTTDTQYF. As DNA, the CDR3 is TGTGCCAGCAGTCCAGCGTGGACCACAGATACGCAGTATTTT.